Below, 27 T cell receptor beta chains from the same sample are listed, as sequenced in a study of blood T cells in healthy people across ages. A second PCR, run for about 6 to 11 cycles, used a sample-barcoded 5' primer plus a J-beta primer mix. MiXCR, applied by TCRdb to the 5' RACE reads, yields one record per CDR3 protein. Here the sample spans more than 600,000 distinct CDR3 sequences, more than 20% being singletons. This sample was also put to use in a study of T cells of mothers and their children.

Sequenced input: blood. The receptors here all came from a boy between 10 and 17 years old in good health.

This clonotype has only a few counts. The V gene is TRBV29-1, the J gene TRBJ1-1; D is unclear. The germline V and J ends were trimmed by 6 bases and 5 bases, with 10 bases remaining between them. CDR1 is SQVTM and CDR2 is ANQGSEA in the germline V gene. The length of the CDR3 is 11 residues. As DNA, the CDR3 is TGCAGCGTCGACATCGAGACTGAAGCTTTCTTT. Translating gives CSVDIETEAFF.

The chain is built from TRBV7-9 and TRBJ2-5; 9 bases fit TRBD2. The DNA end favors TRBJ2-7, so the J call may be wrong. CDR1 is SEHNR and CDR2 is FQNEAQ in the germline V gene (reference sequence). This CDR3 is 16 amino acids long. The CDR3 DNA sequence: TGTGCCAGCAGCTTAGTTCCTAGCGGGAACTCCTACGAGCAGTACTTC. This sequence encodes CASSLVPSGNSYEQYF.

In this sample, this clonotype turned up many times. One end of the junction does not line up with germline, which may come from a read error. J is TRBJ2-1 and V is TRBV7-2; D remains unclear. This CDR3 has 13 amino acids. The V gene's germline CDR1 is SGHTA and CDR2 FQGNSA. CDR3 in amino acids: CASTPESYNEQFF. CDR3 in DNA: TGTGCGAGCACACCGGAGAGTTACAATGAGCAGTTCTTC.

V usage is TRBV29-1 and J usage is TRBJ2-6; D gene uncertain. Germline V gene lookup returns CDR1 SQVTM and CDR2 ANQGSEA. V lost 1 base to trimming and J lost 0 bases, with 4 bases between them. The CDR3 sequence is 14 residues long. The CDR3 sequence is CSVEVDSGANVLTF. The CDR3 nucleotides are TGCAGCGTTGAAGTCGACTCTGGGGCCAACGTCCTGACTTTC.

This clonotype was seen a handful of times. V usage is TRBV12-3 or TRBV12-4 and J usage is TRBJ2-3, with a weak D call TRBD1 (6 bases). This CDR3 is built from 15 residues. Trimming took off 6 bases at V and 2 bases at J, with 15 bases between the two ends. CDR3 coding DNA: TGTGCCAGCAGAGTGGAGGACAGCTACACAGATACGCAGTATTTT. Protein product: CASRVEDSYTDTQYF.

This clonotype was found a few times. In DNA, the CDR3 is TGTGCCAGCAGTTACTCGCAGGGGAACTATGGCTACACCTTC. Protein: CASSYSQGNYGYTF. V and J are TRBV6-5 and TRBJ1-2; D perhaps matches TRBD1 (6 bases). V lost 0 bases, J lost 2 bases, and 7 bases lay in between. CDR3 length: 14 amino acids. CDR1 and CDR2 from the germline V gene are MNHEY and SVGAGI.

The gene calls are TRBV5-1 and TRBJ1-2; the D gene is possibly TRBD1 (5 bases). V was clipped by 0 bases and J by 7 bases, with 13 bases between them. This CDR3 has 14 residues. The germline CDR1 and CDR2 sequences are SGHRS and YFSETQ. This CDR3 is CASSLDRMGSGYTF. In DNA, the CDR3 is TGCGCCAGCAGCTTGGACAGGATGGGGAGTGGCTACACCTTC.

V is TRBV20-1 and J is TRBJ1-5; 7 nucleotides align to TRBD1. Unmatched junction bases numbered 5, after V lost 6 bases and J lost 3 bases. The CDR3 length is 13 residues. Germline CDR1 and CDR2: DFQATT and SNEGSKA (reference sequence). CDR3 residues: CSAPQGLNQPQHF. The DNA for the CDR3 is TGCAGTGCCCCACAGGGGCTCAATCAGCCCCAGCATTTT.

This clonotype has more than one count but fewer than ten. In nucleotides, the CDR3 is TGTGCCAGCAGACCCTTAGGGGCAGATACGCAGTATTTT. It codes for CASRPLGADTQYF. The chain joins TRBV4-2 to TRBJ2-3; D is possibly TRBD1 (5 bases). This CDR3 is 13 amino acids long. The ends were cut back, 6 bases at V and 4 bases at J, with 11 bases in the middle. CDR1 is LGHNA, CDR2 YNFKEQ, per germline.

This chain links TRBV7-2 with TRBJ2-3, with a possible D match to TRBD2 (6 bases). The V gene lost 5 bases and the J gene lost 6 bases, with 15 bases spanning the gap. This CDR3 is built from 14 residues. Germline lookup yields CDR1 SGHTA and CDR2 FQGNSA. CDR3 in amino acids: CASSQLSGGDTQYF. The CDR3, as DNA: TGTGCCAGCAGCCAACTCTCTGGGGGGGATACGCAGTATTTT. Together with reference TRBV7-2 and TRBJ2-3, the CDR3 gives the full variable domain: GAGVSQSPSNKVTEKGKDVELRCDPISGHTALYWYRQSLGQGLEFLIYFQGNSAPDKSGLPSDRFSAERTGGSVSTLTIQRTQQEDSAVYLCASSQLSGGDTQYFGPGTRLTVL.

This clonotype has only a few counts. V is TRBV29-1 and J is TRBJ2-5; TRBD2 aligns across 7 bases. CDR1 and CDR2 from the germline V gene are SQVTM and ANQGSEA. The CDR3 loop spans 13 amino acids. The CDR3 DNA reads TGCCGCGCCTCAGCAATAGCGGGAGAGACCCAGTACTTC. Its protein product is CRASAIAGETQYF. Full variable domain (missing parts from reference TRBV29-1 and TRBJ2-5): SAVISQKPSRDICQRGTSLTIQCQVDSQVTMMFWYRQQPGQSLTLIATANQGSEATYESGFVIDKFPISRPNLTFSTLTVSNMSPEDSSIYLCRASAIAGETQYFGPGTRLLVL.

The V call is TRBV6-6, the J call TRBJ1-4; no firm D call. Germline CDR1 and CDR2: MNHNY and SVGAGI (reference sequence). Trimming removed 2 bases from V and 3 bases from J, with 10 bases in between. The CDR3 spans 15 residues. The CDR3 sequence: CASSYELSPNEKLFF. In nucleotides, the CDR3 is TGTGCCAGCAGTTACGAGCTTTCACCTAATGAAAAACTGTTTTTT.

The chain uses TRBV28 and TRBJ2-1, with no clear D. There are 15 residues in the CDR3. V lost 3 bases and J lost 2, with 11 bases in between. Germline CDR1 reads MDHEN; CDR2 reads SYDVKM. CDR3 bases: TGTGCCAGCAGTTTCTCTTCGGCCCCCTACAATGAGCAGTTCTTC. This codes for CASSFSSAPYNEQFF. The full variable domain, rest sourced from reference TRBV28 and TRBJ2-1, is DVKVTQSSRYLVKRTGEKVFLECVQDMDHENMFWYRQDPGLGLRLIYFSYDVKMKEKGDIPEGYSVSREKKERFSLILESASTNQTSMYLCASSFSSAPYNEQFFGPGTRLTVL.

In this sample, this clonotype turned up a few times. The CDR3 DNA reads TGTGCCAGCAGTTCTGGGACTTTTCTCAACACCGGGGAGCTGTTTTTT. Translated: CASSSGTFLNTGELFF. The chain is built from TRBV12-3 or TRBV12-4 and TRBJ2-2, with a tentative D call TRBD2 (6 bases). V dropped 4 bases and J dropped 2 bases, with 14 bases sitting between them. This CDR3 region has 16 residues.

The chain has TRBV29-1 and TRBJ2-5, with D unclear. This CDR3 contains 13 residues. Trimming removed 4 bases at V and 0 bases at J, with 9 bases between. The germline gives CDR1 SQVTM, CDR2 ANQGSEA. The CDR3 loop reads CSVGRVNQETQYF. Written as DNA, the CDR3 is TGCAGCGTTGGGCGCGTGAACCAAGAGACCCAGTACTTC.

A few counts support this clonotype. The chain employs TRBV18 and TRBJ2-5; D remains unclear. The J call is doubtful: the DNA matches TRBJ2-1 better. CDR3 size: 11 residues. CDR1 is KGHSH and CDR2 is LQKENI in the germline V gene. CDR3 sequence (DNA): TGTGCCAGCTCACCACTGCGTGAGCAGTTCTTC. Residues: CASSPLREQFF.

The rearrangement links TRBV6-2 or TRBV6-3 to TRBJ1-5; 7 bases fit TRBD1. CDR1 MNHEY and CDR2 SVGEGT come from the germline V gene. The CDR3 runs 17 residues. V lost 5 bases to trimming and J lost 7 bases; unmatched junction nucleotides: 17. CDR3 amino acids: CASSPLPLTGIGQPQHF. Here the CDR3 DNA reads TGTGCCAGCAGTCCACTCCCCCTGACAGGGATCGGGCAGCCCCAGCATTTT.

There are a few counts of this clonotype. The chain has TRBV5-1 and TRBJ2-3; perhaps TRBD2 as D (6 bases). Germline assignment: CDR1 SGHRS and CDR2 YFSETQ. V lost 1 base and J 3 bases, leaving 15 bases between the germline ends. The CDR3 sequence is 16 residues long. The CDR3 coding sequence is TGCGCCAGCAGCTTGAGGACTATAAGTCGGACAGATACGCAGTATTTT. Encoded protein: CASSLRTISRTDTQYF.

The V gene is TRBV10-3, the J gene TRBJ2-7, with 15 bases fitting TRBD2. Germline trimming cut 8 bases from V and 0 bases from J; bases unmatched to any gene: 8. The germline V gene has CDR1 ENHRY and CDR2 SYGVKD. The CDR3 sequence is 17 residues long. The chain's CDR3 is CAIGPSGLAGGSYEQYF. CDR3 bases: TGTGCCATCGGTCCCTCGGGACTAGCGGGGGGCTCCTACGAGCAGTACTTC.

This clonotype showed up just a few times. This rearrangement joins TRBV7-8 to TRBJ2-3, with D possibly being TRBD1 (6 bases). Trimming shortened V by 5 bases and J by 5 bases, and 20 bases separated the two germline ends. This CDR3 contains 16 residues. Germline CDR1 SGHVS, CDR2 FQNEAQ. The chain's CDR3 is CASSLPSGGTEDTQYF. CDR3 in DNA: TGTGCCAGCAGCCTGCCCTCTGGGGGCACGGAAGATACGCAGTATTTT. The full variable domain, completed using reference TRBV7-8 and TRBJ2-3, is GAGVSQSPRYKVAKRGQDVALRCDPISGHVSLFWYQQALGQGPEFLTYFQNEAQLDKSGLPSDRFFAERPEGSVSTLKIQRTQQEDSAVYLCASSLPSGGTEDTQYFGPGTRLTVL.

V and J are TRBV19 and TRBJ2-7; possibly TRBD2 for D (6 bases). V lost 3 bases to trimming and J lost 0 bases, with 12 bases between them. The CDR3 loop spans 15 amino acids. Germline CDR1 is LNHDA and CDR2 is SQIVND (reference sequence). CDR3 bases: TGTGCCAGTAGTATTAGGGACGGGAGCTCCTACGAGCAGTACTTC. Translating it yields CASSIRDGSSYEQYF.

This clonotype was seen more than once but under ten times. The chain couples TRBV5-1 to TRBJ2-3, with a tentative D call TRBD2 (5 bases). The V gene's germline CDR1 is SGHRS and CDR2 YFSETQ. V gave up 0 bases and J gave up 4 bases, with 15 bases separating them. CDR3 length equals 16 residues. The CDR3 reads CASSLEASGGADTQYF. The DNA of the CDR3 is TGCGCCAGCAGCTTGGAGGCGAGCGGAGGCGCAGATACGCAGTATTTT.

V and J are TRBV15 and TRBJ2-4; a weak D match, TRBD2 (6 bases). Looked up from germline, CDR1 is LNHNV and CDR2 is YYDKDF (reference sequence). The CDR3 runs 17 residues. V was pared by 0 bases and J by 1 base, with 13 bases between. The CDR3 is CATSRDLAGGAKNIQYF. DNA for the CDR3: TGTGCCACCAGCAGAGATCTGGCAGGAGGGGCCAAAAACATTCAGTACTTC. The complete variable domain, with remaining parts taken from reference TRBV15 and TRBJ2-4, reads DAMVIQNPRYQVTQFGKPVTLSCSQTLNHNVMYWYQQKSSQAPKLLFHYYDKDFNNEADTPDNFQSRRPNTSFCFLDIRSPGLGDTAMYLCATSRDLAGGAKNIQYFGAGTRLSVL.

The chain uses TRBV7-2 and TRBJ2-7; D gene ambiguous. CDR1 and CDR2 (germline): SGHTA, FQGNSA. The CDR3 is 14 residues long. V lost 3 bases to trimming and J lost 5 bases, with 14 bases between them. The CDR3 region is CASSFPGLGNEQYF. DNA for the CDR3: TGTGCCAGCAGCTTTCCCGGGCTGGGCAACGAGCAGTACTTC.

J is TRBJ2-7 and V is TRBV20-1, with D tentatively TRBD2 (6 bases). Trimming removed 3 bases from V and 1 base from J, with 13 bases in between. The V gene's germline CDR1 is DFQATT and CDR2 SNEGSKA (reference sequence). This CDR3 is built from 14 residues. This chain's CDR3 is CSASWSSVSYEQYF. CDR3 nucleotide sequence: TGCAGTGCTAGCTGGTCTAGCGTTTCCTACGAGCAGTACTTC.

The chain couples TRBV20-1 to TRBJ2-5; D might be TRBD1 or TRBD2, each matching 6 bases. The J call may be in error: the DNA end matches TRBJ2-7 better. This CDR3 spans 16 amino acids. CDR1 is DFQATT, CDR2 SNEGSKA, per germline (reference sequence). The CDR3 bases are TGCAGTGCTGGAGTAGCCACAGGGAGGAGATACTACGAGCAGTACTTC. Protein product: CSAGVATGRRYYEQYF.

This chain joins TRBV27 and TRBJ1-6; the D gene is possibly TRBD1 (6 bases). Germline values: CDR1 MNHEY, CDR2 SMNVEV (reference sequence). V gave up 6 bases and J gave up 5 bases, with 11 bases separating them. The CDR3 is made up of 14 amino acids. CDR3 coding DNA: TGTGCCAGCAGAATAGGGGGAGATAATTCACCCCTCCACTTT. It translates to CASRIGGDNSPLHF.